This T cell receptor (beta chain) was identified in a study of OX40 agonist ivuxolimab in advanced cancers. The CDR3 extends over 14 amino acids. Deletions cut 1 base from V and 1 base from J, with 6 bases between. Germline CDR1 reads MGHRA; CDR2 reads YSYEKL. TCRdb's table, derived via immunoSEQ multiplex PCR, lists solely in-frame clones and lacks some. The sample carries 45,000 to 60,000 clones, 89% recorded once. Notes on this clone: The sample contains more than one DNA sequence encoding this CDR3.

The source of this sequence is an adult with an advanced solid tumor such as melanoma, head and neck, liver or kidney cancer. V gene TRBV4-1 combines with J gene TRBJ2-3; D unclear. Sequenced material: CD4+ or CD8+ T cells sorted from blood, taken in a trial of the OX40 agonist ivuxolimab. DNA for the CDR3: TGCGCCAGCAGCCAAGGGGCCGGCACAGATACGCAGTATTTT. Translated: CASSQGAGTDTQYF.